One and the same sample provided the 14 T cell receptor beta chains below, sequenced in a study of cytomegalovirus exposure and HLA in healthy donors. PCR used 60 Vbeta primers and 13 Jbeta primers. Produced via immunoSEQ multiplex PCR; TCRdb's table is partial and in-frame only. Its clone listing holds about 190,000 clones. Sequencing used PBMCs. Receptor source: a woman aged 25-40 years in good health and CMV-seropositive.

The chain combines TRBV9 with TRBJ2-1; D unresolved. This CDR3 region has 18 residues. In germline, CDR1 is SGDLS, CDR2 YYNGEE. V lost 0 bases to trimming and J lost 0 bases, with 16 bases between them. CDR3 region: CASSVEESAASSYNEQFF. The CDR3 coding sequence is TGTGCCAGCAGCGTAGAAGAGTCGGCGGCAAGCTCCTACAATGAGCAGTTCTTC.

The V gene is TRBV2, the J gene TRBJ1-1; the D gene is possibly TRBD1 (6 bases). Germline CDR1 and CDR2: SNHLY and FYNNEI. V was trimmed by 8 bases and J by 2 bases, leaving 12 bases between them. The length of the CDR3 is 13 residues. CDR3 amino acids: CASVRDTNTEAFF. For the CDR3, the DNA is TGTGCCAGCGTCCGGGACACTAACACTGAAGCTTTCTTT.

The rearrangement links TRBV19 to TRBJ2-7, with D possibly matching TRBD1 (5 bases). CDR3 length: 13 amino acids. V was clipped by 4 bases and J by 6 bases, with 13 bases between them. The germline V gene encodes CDR1 LNHDA and CDR2 SQIVND (reference sequence). CDR3: CASSTGSTFEQYF. The CDR3 DNA reads as TGTGCCAGTAGTACAGGGTCGACCTTCGAGCAGTACTTC.

The rearrangement joins TRBV18 to TRBJ2-7; 8 bases line up with TRBD1. V dropped 3 bases and J dropped 6; count of bases not matched to a gene: 4. Per germline, CDR1 KGHSH and CDR2 LQKENI. The CDR3 is 13 amino acids. As DNA, the CDR3 is TGTGCCAGCTCACCGCAGGGGGCTGGCGAGCAGTACTTC. This sequence encodes CASSPQGAGEQYF.

The V and J genes are TRBV7-9 and TRBJ2-3; 14 bases align to TRBD2. The CDR3 runs to 16 residues. The germline gives CDR1 SEHNR, CDR2 FQNEAQ (reference sequence). With V trimmed by 3 bases and J by 4 bases, 3 bases remained unmatched. The CDR3 DNA reads as TGTGCCAGCAGCTTGGGGACTAGCGGGAGACCAGATACGCAGTATTTT. Translated: CASSLGTSGRPDTQYF.

V usage is TRBV4-2 and J usage is TRBJ2-5; no definite D call. The V gene lost 0 bases and the J gene lost 4 bases, with 15 bases spanning the gap. The CDR3 totals 16 residues. Germline V gene lookup returns CDR1 LGHNA and CDR2 YNFKEQ. The CDR3 loop is CASSQDWAQPAETQYF. CDR3 nucleotide sequence: TGTGCCAGCAGCCAAGATTGGGCTCAGCCCGCAGAGACCCAGTACTTC.

The chain combines TRBV10-3 with TRBJ2-7; 13 bases are a match to TRBD2. The CDR3 runs 15 residues. Trimming at V came to 4 bases and at J to 4 bases, leaving 4 bases not matched to a gene. Germline V gene lookup returns CDR1 ENHRY and CDR2 SYGVKD. CDR3 coding DNA: TGTGCCATCAGTGGGACTAGCGGGAGTGGATACGAGCAGTACTTC. Protein product: CAISGTSGSGYEQYF.

The rearrangement joins TRBV7-9 to TRBJ2-3; D perhaps matches TRBD2 (5 bases). The CDR3 sequence is 17 residues long. V lost 5 bases to trimming and J lost 0 bases, with 18 bases between them. Germline V gene lookup returns CDR1 SEHNR and CDR2 FQNEAQ (reference sequence). The CDR3 loop is CASSPIWTGKSTDTQYF. The CDR3 coding sequence is TGTGCCAGCAGCCCCATCTGGACGGGGAAAAGCACAGATACGCAGTATTTT.

V is TRBV27 and J is TRBJ2-1, with TRBD2 matching 8 bases. Germline CDR1 and CDR2: MNHEY and SMNVEV (reference sequence). The CDR3 totals 15 residues. V shed 6 bases, J shed 4 bases, and the junction held 8 bases outside the gene matches. Here the CDR3 DNA reads TGTGCCAGCAGACCTGGACTAGCTCGATACAATGAGCAGTTCTTC. The encoded protein is CASRPGLARYNEQFF.

This chain connects TRBV20-1 to TRBJ1-2; D is unclear. V dropped 5 bases and J dropped 12 bases, with 16 bases sitting between them. The CDR3 sequence is 11 residues long. Germline values: CDR1 DFQATT, CDR2 SNEGSKA (reference sequence). As DNA, the CDR3 is TGCAGTGCTGGGAAGGTATCCGGGGACACCTTC. Translating gives CSAGKVSGDTF.

The chain couples TRBV29-1 to TRBJ2-6, with D uncertain. The CDR3 spans 15 residues. In germline, CDR1 is SQVTM, CDR2 ANQGSEA. V lost 4 bases and J 0 bases, leaving 10 bases between the germline ends. CDR3 residues: CSVVTVYSGANVLTF. The CDR3 DNA follows: TGCAGCGTTGTTACGGTTTACTCTGGGGCCAACGTCCTGACTTTC. Complete variable domain (other parts from reference TRBV29-1 and TRBJ2-6): SAVISQKPSRDICQRGTSLTIQCQVDSQVTMMFWYRQQPGQSLTLIATANQGSEATYESGFVIDKFPISRPNLTFSTLTVSNMSPEDSSIYLCSVVTVYSGANVLTFGAGSRLTVL.

The chain is built from TRBV2 and TRBJ1-2; 7 nucleotides match TRBD1. CDR1 is SNHLY, CDR2 FYNNEI, per germline. This CDR3 spans 14 amino acids. V lost 8 bases and J lost 4; bases outside the gene matches: 10. In DNA form, the CDR3 reads TGTGCCAGCGGGCCTCAGACAGGGAGCTATGGCTACACCTTC. Translating gives CASGPQTGSYGYTF.

CDR3 sequence (DNA): TGCGCCAGCAGCCAAGAGGGATCGGACAGGGGAACCGGGGAGCTGTTTTTT. It translates to CASSQEGSDRGTGELFF. The J gene is TRBJ2-2, the V gene TRBV4-3, with 9 bases lining up with TRBD1. Germline assignment: CDR1 LGHNA and CDR2 YSLEER. The CDR3 length is 17 residues. V was pared by 0 bases and J by 5 bases, with 7 bases of the junction left unmatched.

V gene TRBV10-3 combines with J gene TRBJ2-3; tentative D call: TRBD2 (6 bases). The CDR3 runs to 16 residues. Deletions cut 2 bases from V and 2 bases from J, with 14 bases between. Germline V gene data show CDR1 as ENHRY and CDR2 as SYGVKD. The CDR3 DNA follows: TGTGCCATCAGTGAGCCCTACGGGGGTAACACAGATACGCAGTATTTT. Amino acids: CAISEPYGGNTDTQYF.